The 28 T cell receptor beta chains below all came from one sample that was sequenced in a study of T cell clonality in common variable immunodeficiency. The assay was immunoSEQ multiplex PCR, and TCRdb's table has in-frame clones only and misses some. The sample yields about 42,000 clones, without any singletons. The sequenced sample was peripheral blood mononuclear cells. The receptors derive from a person aged 18-70 years in good health.

This clone was recorded many times. CDR3 in amino acids: CASSPPAGTVQYF. The sequenced part of the CDR3 DNA is TGTGCCAGCAGCCCGCCAGCCGGGACTGTT. The rearrangement joins TRBV5-6 to TRBJ2-4, with D possibly being TRBD2 (6 bases). Read data end 3 residues before the CDR3 end; the end is taken from the germline J gene. Germline-derived CDR1 and CDR2 are SGHDT and YYEEEE. The CDR3 covers 13 residues.

In its sample, this clone was seen many times. The CDR3 protein is CASSPSRANTGELFF. The CDR3 DNA, read in part, is TGTGCCAGCTCACCAAGCAGGGCGAACACCGGGGAG. This sequence joins TRBV18 and TRBJ2-2, with D maybe TRBD1 (5 bases). Read sequence stops 3 residues before the CDR3 end, and the germline J gene provides the missing end. Per the germline V gene, CDR1 is KGHSH and CDR2 is LQKENI. CDR3 size: 15 residues. The ends were cut back, 2 bases at V and 0 bases at J, with 7 bases in the middle.

This clone was seen at least ten times. The CDR3 protein is CASSITASGLQETQYF. The part of the CDR3 DNA that was read is TGTGCCAGTAGTATCACCGCTAGCGGCCTACAAGAGACC. The chain couples TRBV19 to TRBJ2-5, with TRBD2 identical over 7 bases. The read is 3 residues too short to cover the CDR3 end, so that end is filled in from the germline J gene. V dropped 3 bases and J dropped 2; count of bases not matched to a gene: 9. Germline V lookup: CDR1 LNHDA, CDR2 SQIVND (reference sequence). There are 16 residues in the CDR3.

This clone was picked up many times. The read terminates 3 residues ahead of where the CDR3 ends, so the germline J gene completes it. This chain uses TRBV28 with TRBJ1-6, with D unresolved. V lost 6 bases to trimming and J lost 7 bases, with 7 bases between them. CDR1 is MDHEN, CDR2 SYDVKM, per germline. CDR3 length: 12 residues. Partial CDR3 DNA: TGTGCCAGCAGCCAAGCGAATTCACCC. Protein sequence: CASSQANSP. The full CDR3 sequence reads CASSQANSPLHF.

This clone was found many times. The CDR3 end lies 3 residues beyond the end of the read and is filled in from the germline J gene. The gene calls are TRBV6-2 or TRBV6-3 and TRBJ2-5; TRBD1 might be the D (5 bases). The V end lost 2 bases, the J end lost 5 bases, and 12 bases lay between the germline ends. Germline assignment: CDR1 MNHEY and CDR2 SVGEGT. The CDR3 contains 14 residues. The covered CDR3 bases are TGTGCCAGCAGTTACACCCAGGGTTGGGAGACC. It is translated as CASSYTQGWET. The full CDR3 is CASSYTQGWETQYF.

This clone appeared many times. From the germline J gene comes the end of the CDR3, since the read stops 3 residues before it. The chain employs TRBV20-1 and TRBJ2-2; 10 nucleotides agree with TRBD2. Germline V lookup: CDR1 DFQATT, CDR2 SNEGSKA (reference sequence). The J segment lost 5 bases and the V segment lost 3 bases, leaving 9 bases of the junction unmatched. The CDR3 consists of 16 residues. The chain's CDR3 is CSASRSGRAMTGELFF. The covered CDR3 bases are TGCAGTGCTAGTAGGAGCGGGAGGGCCATGACCGGGGAG.

This clone showed up many times. The CDR3 extends 3 residues past the end of the read, so its final part is completed from the germline J gene. The gene calls are TRBV5-1 and TRBJ1-4; perhaps TRBD1 as D (6 bases). The V end lost 0 bases, the J end lost 1 base, and 10 bases lay between the germline ends. The CDR3 covers 16 residues. From germline, CDR1 is SGHRS and CDR2 YFSETQ. The CDR3 region is CASSLEQGRTNEKLFF. The CDR3 bases that were read are TGCGCCAGCAGCTTGGAACAGGGCCGAACTAATGAAAAA.

There are many counts of this clone. The CDR3 end falls 3 residues outside the read, so it is completed with the germline J gene. This chain links TRBV5-1 with TRBJ2-1; TRBD2 matches 13 bases. The junction had 5 bases not matched to a gene; V was cut back by 5 bases and J by 0 bases. Germline loops: CDR1 SGHRS, CDR2 YFSETQ. This CDR3 is 17 amino acids long. The CDR3 protein is CASRGTSGASSYNEQFF. The CDR3 DNA, read in part, is TGCGCCAGCAGAGGGACTAGCGGGGCGAGCTCCTACAATGAG.

This clone was picked up many times. The read comes to an end 3 residues before the CDR3 does, leaving the germline J gene to fill in the end. The chain carries TRBV7-2 and TRBJ2-7; 8 positions match TRBD1. CDR1 SGHTA and CDR2 FQGNSA come from the germline V gene. V shed 0 bases and J 6 bases; nucleotides not matched to a gene: 7. The CDR3 covers 15 residues. Here the CDR3 reads CASSLARTGTGEQYF. The CDR3 bases that were read are TGTGCCAGCAGCTTAGCACGGACAGGGACGGGCGAG.

This clone was counted many times. The read ends 3 residues early relative to the CDR3; the germline J gene fills the gap. The chain recombines TRBV9 with TRBJ2-7, with 9 bases identical to TRBD1. V lost 0 bases, J lost 2 bases, and 3 bases stayed unmatched. This CDR3 comprises 15 residues. The germline V gene has CDR1 SGDLS and CDR2 YYNGEE. CDR3 region: CASSVGGTGTYEQYF. Incomplete CDR3 DNA: TGTGCCAGCAGCGTAGGTGGGACAGGGACCTACGAG.

At least ten counts were recorded for this clone. The CDR3 is cut off 3 residues early in the read; its end comes from the germline J gene. This rearrangement joins TRBV5-6 to TRBJ2-1; 11 bases are a match to TRBD2. This CDR3 is 15 amino acids long. CDR1 is SGHDT and CDR2 is YYEEEE in the germline V gene. With V trimmed by 6 bases and J by 8 bases, 10 bases remained unmatched. The DNA read from the CDR3 is TGTGCCAGCATTCGACTAGCGGGGTGGGACTATGAG. Its translation: CASIRLAGWDYE. The whole CDR3 reads CASIRLAGWDYEQFF.

In this sample, this clone turned up many times. The read ends 3 residues early relative to the CDR3; the germline J gene fills the gap. The chain links TRBV28 to TRBJ2-3; D unresolved. V was clipped by 3 bases and J by 4 bases, with 20 bases between them. The CDR3 runs to 17 residues. Germline V gene sequence: CDR1 MDHEN, CDR2 SYDVKM. The CDR3 bases that were read are TGTGCCAGCAGTTTTCAGGTCTCCCTGAGTGGGCCAGATACG. It yields the protein CASSFQVSLSGPDT. Given in full, the CDR3 is CASSFQVSLSGPDTQYF.

Concerning this clone: From the germline J gene comes the end of the CDR3, since the read stops 3 residues before it. The chain uses TRBV20-1 and TRBJ2-3; 10 positions agree with TRBD1. The length of the CDR3 is 16 residues. CDR1 DFQATT and CDR2 SNEGSKA come from the germline V gene (reference sequence). The CDR3 loop is CSAPDRGQGGNQPQYF. CDR3 bases read: TGCAGTGCACCCGACAGGGGGCAAGGTGGCAATCAGCCG.

This clone came up many times. The read ends 3 residues early relative to the CDR3; the germline J gene fills the gap. This chain links TRBV30 with TRBJ1-3; maybe TRBD1 (6 bases). This CDR3 region has 17 residues. Germline V lookup: CDR1 GTSNPN, CDR2 SVGIG (reference sequence). Trimming left V 4 bases short and J 0 bases short, with 19 bases between. Partial CDR3 DNA: TGTGCCTGGATGGGGGGGCGCAGGGGTTTCTCTGGAAACACC. Protein product: CAWMGGRRGFSGNT. The whole CDR3 sequence reads CAWMGGRRGFSGNTIYF.

This clone was counted ten times or more. The read falls 3 residues short of the CDR3 end, and the missing part is taken from the germline J gene. This chain links TRBV4-1 with TRBJ2-7, with 10 bases matching TRBD1. CDR1 and CDR2 from the germline V gene are MGHRA and YSYEKL. The V gene end was trimmed by 4 bases and the J gene end by 0 bases; junction bases not matched to a gene: 3. The CDR3 is made up of 15 amino acids. The CDR3 sequence is CASSLGTGASYEQYF. CDR3 DNA, as far as it was read: TGCGCCAGCAGCCTAGGGACAGGGGCCTCCTACGAG.

This clone appeared many times. From the germline J gene comes the end of the CDR3, since the read stops 3 residues before it. This chain connects TRBV5-1 to TRBJ1-1, with 12 bases identical to TRBD1. Per germline, CDR1 SGHRS and CDR2 YFSETQ. V shed 0 bases and J 3 bases; nucleotides not matched to a gene: 6. This CDR3 is 17 amino acids long. The sequenced part of the CDR3 DNA is TGCGCCAGCAGCTTGGCCAGGGACAGGGGGCTTGACACTGAA. This gives the protein CASSLARDRGLDTE. The whole CDR3 protein is CASSLARDRGLDTEAFF.

Concerning this clone: A junction end diverges from the germline sequence, so it may reflect a read error. The CDR3 end falls 3 residues outside the read, so it is completed with the germline J gene. V usage is TRBV19 and J usage is TRBJ1-5, with D possibly being TRBD1 (6 bases). The CDR3 contains 16 residues. The V gene's germline CDR1 is LNHDA and CDR2 SQIVND (reference sequence). The sequenced part of the CDR3 DNA is TGTGCCGGTAGCTCCCAGGGCCGCAGGGGTAATCAGCCC. Its protein is CAGSSQGRRGNQP. The full CDR3 protein reads CAGSSQGRRGNQPQHF.

The table lists this clone with many counts. The CDR3 bases that were read are TGTGCCAGCTCACCTGGACAGGGGGGAAGGGAGACC. Amino acid sequence: CASSPGQGGRET. The complete CDR3 protein is CASSPGQGGRETQYF. The chain links TRBV18 to TRBJ2-5; 10 bases line up with TRBD1. The sequence runs out 3 residues before the end of the CDR3; the remainder is reconstructed from the germline J gene. Losses at the gene ends were 3 bases for V and 5 bases for J; bases not matched to a gene: 6. CDR3 length equals 15 residues. Germline CDR1 and CDR2: KGHSH and LQKENI. The full variable domain, completed using reference TRBV18 and TRBJ2-5, is NAGVMQNPRHLVRRRGQEARLRCSPMKGHSHVYWYRQLPEEGLKFMVYLQKENIIDESGMPKERFSAEFPKEGPSILRIQQVVRGDSAAYFCASSPGQGGRETQYFGPGTRLLVL.

This clone showed up many times. The read ends 3 residues shy of where the CDR3 ends; the end is completed using the germline J gene. This rearrangement joins TRBV5-6 to TRBJ2-2; D remains ambiguous. The CDR3 totals 14 residues. The germline gives CDR1 SGHDT, CDR2 YYEEEE. The sequenced CDR3 bases are TGTGCCAGCAGCTTCTTGGCTAGAGGTGAAAAG. As protein: CASSFLARGEK. In full, the CDR3 is CASSFLARGEKLFF.

At least ten counts were recorded for this clone. The CDR3 end falls 3 residues outside the read, so it is completed with the germline J gene. The rearrangement links TRBV19 to TRBJ2-3, with 12 bases matching TRBD2. This CDR3 has 16 amino acids. In germline, CDR1 is LNHDA, CDR2 SQIVND (reference sequence). With 5 bases clipped from V and 1 base from J, the junction kept 4 bases outside the gene matches. CDR3 sequence: CASSASGRAGTDTQYF. Partial CDR3 DNA: TGTGCCAGTAGTGCTAGCGGGAGGGCTGGCACAGATACG.

In this sample, this clone turned up many times. The read ends 3 residues early relative to the CDR3; the germline J gene fills the gap. The chain combines TRBV6-2 or TRBV6-3 with TRBJ2-1, with no clear D. Germline CDR1 MNHEY, CDR2 SVGEGT. CDR3 size: 12 residues. The V and J ends lost 5 bases and 9 bases respectively, with 11 bases between them. The part of the CDR3 DNA that was read is TGTGCCAGCAGTGCCACCTACGGTGAG. Translating it yields CASSATYGE. The entire CDR3 protein reads CASSATYGEQFF.

This clone has at least ten counts. The read falls 3 residues short of the CDR3 end, and the missing part is taken from the germline J gene. The chain employs TRBV5-6 and TRBJ2-1, with 7 bases fitting TRBD1. CDR1 and CDR2 from the germline V gene are SGHDT and YYEEEE. With 3 bases clipped from V and 0 bases from J, the junction kept 3 bases outside the gene matches. The CDR3 totals 15 residues. CDR3 bases read: TGTGCCAGCAGCTGGGACAGTGGCTCCTACAATGAG. It specifies CASSWDSGSYNE. The entire CDR3 reads CASSWDSGSYNEQFF.

This clone occurred many times. The missing CDR3 end, 3 residues past where the read stops, is filled in from the germline J gene. The chain uses TRBV5-4 and TRBJ2-3; 9 bases line up with TRBD1. The CDR3 totals 16 residues. Trimming took 3 bases from V and 3 from J; bases not matched to a gene: 8. The germline CDR1 and CDR2 sequences are SGHNT and YYREEE (reference sequence). The CDR3 spells CASSSDRGSQTDTQYF. Incomplete CDR3 DNA: TGTGCCAGCAGCTCAGACAGGGGGTCGCAAACAGATACG.

This clone was counted ten times or more. The read comes to an end 3 residues before the CDR3 does, leaving the germline J gene to fill in the end. The chain carries TRBV7-2 and TRBJ2-5; 8 nucleotides match TRBD1. Trimming cost V 5 bases and J 5 bases; bases outside gene matches: 7. This CDR3 is built from 14 residues. CDR1 is SGHTA, CDR2 FQGNSA, per germline. CDR3 sequence reads: CASSNGQGWETQYF. Partial CDR3 DNA: TGTGCCAGCAGCAACGGACAGGGCTGGGAGACC.

This clone was recorded at least ten times. The CDR3 spells CASSLGGQGRMETQYF. The covered CDR3 bases are TGCGCCAGCAGCCTGGGTGGGCAGGGGAGGATGGAGACC. This sequence joins TRBV5-1 and TRBJ2-5; D is perhaps TRBD1 or TRBD2 (6 bases each). The sequenced fragment ends 3 residues before the CDR3 boundary, so the rest is inferred from the germline J gene. The CDR3 has 16 amino acids. Germline CDR1 is SGHRS and CDR2 is YFSETQ. Between the trimmed V and J ends, which lost 4 bases and 5 bases, there was a span of 21 bases.

The table lists this clone with many counts. The sequence runs out 3 residues before the end of the CDR3; the remainder is reconstructed from the germline J gene. The chain uses TRBV5-1 and TRBJ1-5; 8 bases are a match to TRBD1. Germline CDR1 SGHRS, CDR2 YFSETQ. The CDR3 covers 14 residues. Losses at the gene ends were 3 bases for V and 4 bases for J; bases not matched to a gene: 3. The CDR3 here is CASSYGQGNQPQHF. The CDR3 DNA, read in part, is TGCGCCAGCAGCTATGGACAGGGAAATCAGCCC.

This clone has ten or more counts. The sequenced part of the CDR3 DNA is TGTGCCATCAGTGAAACTAGCACCTACGTCAATGAG. It yields the protein CAISETSTYVNE. The full-length CDR3 reads as CAISETSTYVNEQFF. This chain links TRBV10-3 with TRBJ2-1; TRBD2 is a possible D gene (6 bases). The CDR3 goes on 3 residues after the read ends, and that part is filled in from the germline J gene. The CDR3 loop spans 15 amino acids. The germline CDR1 and CDR2 sequences are ENHRY and SYGVKD. V lost 3 bases, J lost 6 bases, and 15 bases lay in between.

Ten or more counts support this clone. The read is 3 residues too short to cover the CDR3 end, so that end is filled in from the germline J gene. This chain connects TRBV20-1 to TRBJ2-6; 8 nucleotides agree with TRBD1. Germline V gene lookup returns CDR1 DFQATT and CDR2 SNEGSKA (reference sequence). J lost 0 bases, V lost 0 bases, and 10 bases had no gene match. This CDR3 comprises 19 residues. The part of the CDR3 DNA that was read is TGCAGTGCTAGAGATCAGGGTCAGGGGGCCTTCTCTGGGGCCAACGTC. This sequence encodes CSARDQGQGAFSGANV. The CDR3, in full, reads CSARDQGQGAFSGANVLTF.